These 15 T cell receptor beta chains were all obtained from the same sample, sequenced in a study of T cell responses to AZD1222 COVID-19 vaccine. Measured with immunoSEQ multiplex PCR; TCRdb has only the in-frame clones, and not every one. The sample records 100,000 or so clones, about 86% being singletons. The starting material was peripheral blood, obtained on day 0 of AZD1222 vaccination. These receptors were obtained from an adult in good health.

This chain's CDR3 is CASSLLQANYGYTF. The CDR3 DNA reads TGTGCCAGCAGTTTACTCCAAGCTAACTATGGCTACACCTTC. V gene TRBV28 combines with J gene TRBJ1-2; D not resolved. CDR3 length: 14 residues. CDR1 and CDR2 from the germline V gene are MDHEN and SYDVKM. The V end was cut by 2 bases, the J end by 0 bases, with 7 bases between.

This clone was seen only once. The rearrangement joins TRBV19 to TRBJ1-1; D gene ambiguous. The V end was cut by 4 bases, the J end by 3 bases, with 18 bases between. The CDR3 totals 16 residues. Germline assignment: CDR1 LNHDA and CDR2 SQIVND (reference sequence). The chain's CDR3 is CASSTRAGITDTEAFF. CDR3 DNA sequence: TGTGCCAGTAGTACCCGTGCGGGGATCACAGACACTGAAGCTTTCTTT.

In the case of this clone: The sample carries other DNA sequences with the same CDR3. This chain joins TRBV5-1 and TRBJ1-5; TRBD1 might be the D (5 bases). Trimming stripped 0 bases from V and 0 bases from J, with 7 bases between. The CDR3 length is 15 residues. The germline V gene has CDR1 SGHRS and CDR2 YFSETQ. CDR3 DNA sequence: TGCGCCAGCAGCTTGGATGGGACTAGCAATCAGCCCCAGCATTTT. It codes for CASSLDGTSNQPQHF.

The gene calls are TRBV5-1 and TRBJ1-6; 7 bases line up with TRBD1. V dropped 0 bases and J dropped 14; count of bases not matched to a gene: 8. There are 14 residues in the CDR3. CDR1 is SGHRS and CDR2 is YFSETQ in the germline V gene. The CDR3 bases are TGCGCCAGCAGCTTGGAGACAGGGACGGTGTCCCTCCACTTT. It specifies CASSLETGTVSLHF.

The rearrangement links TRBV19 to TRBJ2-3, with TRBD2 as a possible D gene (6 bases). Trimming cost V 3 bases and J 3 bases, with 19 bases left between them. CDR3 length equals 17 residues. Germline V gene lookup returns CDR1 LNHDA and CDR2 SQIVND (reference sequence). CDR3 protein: CASSIRGLGRGTDTQYF. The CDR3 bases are TGTGCCAGTAGTATTCGGGGCCTGGGGCGGGGAACAGATACGCAGTATTTT.

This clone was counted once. The CDR3 bases are TGTGCCAGCAGCTTAGGACAGGTCAATCAGCCCCAGCATTTT. This gives the protein CASSLGQVNQPQHF. V usage is TRBV7-9 and J usage is TRBJ1-5, with D maybe TRBD1 (6 bases). The CDR3 has 14 residues. From germline, CDR1 is SEHNR and CDR2 FQNEAQ (reference sequence). V lost 1 base, J lost 3 bases, and 7 bases lay in between. Together with reference TRBV7-9 and TRBJ1-5, the CDR3 gives the full variable domain: DTGVSQNPRHKITKRGQNVTFRCDPISEHNRLYWYRQTLGQGPEFLTYFQNEAQLEKSRLLSDRFSAERPKGSFSTLEIQRTEQGDSAMYLCASSLGQVNQPQHFGDGTRLSIL.

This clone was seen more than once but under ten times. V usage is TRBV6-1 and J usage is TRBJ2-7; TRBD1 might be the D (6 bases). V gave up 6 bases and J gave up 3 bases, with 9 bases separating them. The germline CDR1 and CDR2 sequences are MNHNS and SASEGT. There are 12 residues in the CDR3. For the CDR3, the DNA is TGTGCCAGCAGACCACAGGGCTACGAGCAGTACTTC. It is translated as CASRPQGYEQYF.

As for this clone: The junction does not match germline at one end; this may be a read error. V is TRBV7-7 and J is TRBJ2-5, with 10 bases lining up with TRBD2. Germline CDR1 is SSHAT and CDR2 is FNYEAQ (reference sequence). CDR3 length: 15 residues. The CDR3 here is CASSPSGRASETQYF. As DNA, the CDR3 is TGTGCTAGCAGTCCCAGCGGGAGGGCCTCAGAGACCCAGTACTTC. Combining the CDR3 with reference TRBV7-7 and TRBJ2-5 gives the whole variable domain GAGVSQSPRYKVTKRGQDVTLRCDPISSHATLYWYQQALGQGPEFLTYFNYEAQPDKSGLPSDRFSAERPEGSISTLTIQRTEQRDSAMYRCASSPSGRASETQYFGPGTRLLVL.

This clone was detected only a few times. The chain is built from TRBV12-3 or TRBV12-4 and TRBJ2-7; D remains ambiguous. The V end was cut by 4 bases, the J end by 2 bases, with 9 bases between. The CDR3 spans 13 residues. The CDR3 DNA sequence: TGTGCCAGCAGTTACCAGGCCCCCTACGAGCAGTACTTC. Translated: CASSYQAPYEQYF.

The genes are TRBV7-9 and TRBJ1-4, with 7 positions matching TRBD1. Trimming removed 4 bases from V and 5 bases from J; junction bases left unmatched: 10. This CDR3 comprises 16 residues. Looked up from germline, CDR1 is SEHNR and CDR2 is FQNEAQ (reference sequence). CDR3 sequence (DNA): TGTGCCAGCAGCTCAATCGAGGCAGGGGGAAATGAAAAACTGTTTTTT. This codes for CASSSIEAGGNEKLFF.

CDR3 in amino acids: CASTMGGLNTEAFF. In nucleotides, the CDR3 is TGTGCCAGCACCATGGGGGGCTTAAACACTGAAGCTTTCTTT. V is TRBV28 and J is TRBJ1-1, with a tentative D call TRBD1 (6 bases). Germline values: CDR1 MDHEN, CDR2 SYDVKM. The V gene lost 7 bases and the J gene lost 2 bases, with 14 bases spanning the gap. The CDR3 totals 14 residues.

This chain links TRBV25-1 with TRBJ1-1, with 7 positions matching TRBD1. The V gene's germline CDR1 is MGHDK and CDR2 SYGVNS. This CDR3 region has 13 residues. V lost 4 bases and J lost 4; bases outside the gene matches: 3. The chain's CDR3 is CASSVQGITEAFF. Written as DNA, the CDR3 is TGTGCCAGCAGTGTACAGGGGATCACTGAAGCTTTCTTT.

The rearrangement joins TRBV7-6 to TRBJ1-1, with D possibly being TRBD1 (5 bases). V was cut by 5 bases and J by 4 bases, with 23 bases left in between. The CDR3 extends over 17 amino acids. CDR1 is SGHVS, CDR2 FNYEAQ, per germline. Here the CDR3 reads CASSVRTHQREGTEAFF. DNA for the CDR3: TGTGCCAGCAGCGTACGGACACATCAGAGGGAAGGCACTGAAGCTTTCTTT.

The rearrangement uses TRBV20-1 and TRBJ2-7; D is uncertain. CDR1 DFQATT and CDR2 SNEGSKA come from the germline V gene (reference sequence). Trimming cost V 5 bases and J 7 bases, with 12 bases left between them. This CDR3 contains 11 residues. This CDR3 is CSAFRLTEQYF. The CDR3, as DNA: TGCAGTGCTTTCAGACTTACAGAGCAGTACTTC.

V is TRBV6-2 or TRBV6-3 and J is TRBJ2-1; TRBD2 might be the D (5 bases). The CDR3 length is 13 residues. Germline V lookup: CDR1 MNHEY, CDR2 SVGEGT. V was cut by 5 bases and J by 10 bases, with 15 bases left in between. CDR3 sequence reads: CASSLRTGWEQFF. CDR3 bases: TGTGCCAGCAGTCTCCGGACTGGATGGGAGCAGTTCTTC.